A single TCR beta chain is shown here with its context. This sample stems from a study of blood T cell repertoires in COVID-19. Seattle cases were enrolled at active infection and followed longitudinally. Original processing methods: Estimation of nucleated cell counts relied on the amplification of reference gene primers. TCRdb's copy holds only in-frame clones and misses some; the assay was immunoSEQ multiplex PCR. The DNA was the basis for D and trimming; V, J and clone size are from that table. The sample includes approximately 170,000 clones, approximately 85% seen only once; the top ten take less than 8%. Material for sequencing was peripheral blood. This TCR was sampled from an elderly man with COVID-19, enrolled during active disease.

The CDR3 nucleotides read TGTGCTAGTGGTTTGGCTCAGGGGAATCAGCCCCAGCATTTT. It translates to CASGLAQGNQPQHF. The chain employs TRBV12-5 and TRBJ1-5, with D perhaps TRBD1 (6 bases). The CDR3 spans 14 residues. V lost 1 base, J lost 4 bases, and 8 bases lay in between. The germline CDR1 and CDR2 sequences are LGHNT and FRNRAP. Looking up the rest from reference TRBV12-5 and TRBJ1-5 gives the full variable domain: DARVTQTPRHKVTEMGQEVTMRCQPILGHNTVFWYRQTMMQGLELLAYFRNRAPLDDSGMPKDRFSAEMPDATLATLKIQPSEPRDSAVYFCASGLAQGNQPQHFGDGTRLSIL.